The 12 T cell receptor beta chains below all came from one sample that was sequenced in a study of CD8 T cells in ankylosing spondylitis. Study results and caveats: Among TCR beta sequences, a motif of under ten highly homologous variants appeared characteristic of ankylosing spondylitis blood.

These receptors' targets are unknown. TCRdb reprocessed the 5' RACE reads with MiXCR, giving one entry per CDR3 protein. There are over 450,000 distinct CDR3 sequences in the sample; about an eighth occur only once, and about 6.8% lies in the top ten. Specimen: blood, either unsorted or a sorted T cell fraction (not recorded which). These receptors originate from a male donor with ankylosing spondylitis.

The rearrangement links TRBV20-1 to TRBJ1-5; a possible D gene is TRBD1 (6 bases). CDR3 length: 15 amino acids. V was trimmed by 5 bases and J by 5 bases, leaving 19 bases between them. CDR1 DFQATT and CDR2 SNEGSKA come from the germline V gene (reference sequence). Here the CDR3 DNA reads TGCAGTGCTCCGCGCTCCGGGACACTTCATCAGCCCCAGCATTTT. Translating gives CSAPRSGTLHQPQHF.

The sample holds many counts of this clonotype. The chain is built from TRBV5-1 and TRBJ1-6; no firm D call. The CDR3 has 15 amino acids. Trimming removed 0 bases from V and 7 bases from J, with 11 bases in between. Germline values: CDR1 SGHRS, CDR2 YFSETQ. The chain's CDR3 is CASSLEVGKNSPLHF. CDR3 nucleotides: TGCGCCAGCAGCTTGGAAGTAGGGAAGAATTCACCCCTCCACTTT.

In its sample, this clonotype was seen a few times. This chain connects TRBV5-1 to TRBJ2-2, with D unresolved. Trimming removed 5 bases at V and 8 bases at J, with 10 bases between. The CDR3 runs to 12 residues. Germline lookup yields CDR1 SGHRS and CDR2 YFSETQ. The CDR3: CASRADLGELFF. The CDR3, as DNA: TGCGCCAGCAGGGCGGATCTAGGGGAGCTGTTTTTT.

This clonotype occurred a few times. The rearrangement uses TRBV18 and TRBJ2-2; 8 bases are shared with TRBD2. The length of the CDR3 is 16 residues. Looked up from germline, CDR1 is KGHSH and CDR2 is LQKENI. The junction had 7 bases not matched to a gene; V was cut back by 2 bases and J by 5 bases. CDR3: CASSPFDGRGTGELFF. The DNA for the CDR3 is TGTGCCAGCTCACCATTTGACGGGAGGGGGACCGGGGAGCTGTTTTTT.

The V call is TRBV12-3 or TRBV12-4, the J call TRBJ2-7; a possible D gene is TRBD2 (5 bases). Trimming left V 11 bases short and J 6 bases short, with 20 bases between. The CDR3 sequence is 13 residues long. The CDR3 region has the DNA TGTGCCTCAGAGGGAACGAGAAAGGGCGAGCAGTACTTC. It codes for CASEGTRKGEQYF.

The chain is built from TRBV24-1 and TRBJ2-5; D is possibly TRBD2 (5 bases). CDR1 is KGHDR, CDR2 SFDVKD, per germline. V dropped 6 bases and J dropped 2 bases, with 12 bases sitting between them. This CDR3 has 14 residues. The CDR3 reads CATSRSGVQETQYF. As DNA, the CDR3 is TGTGCCACCAGTCGGAGCGGCGTACAAGAGACCCAGTACTTC.

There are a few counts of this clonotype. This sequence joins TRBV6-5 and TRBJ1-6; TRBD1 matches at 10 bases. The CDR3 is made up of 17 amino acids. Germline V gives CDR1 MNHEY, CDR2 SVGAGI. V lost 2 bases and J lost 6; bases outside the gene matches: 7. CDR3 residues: CASSYSPTGGPNSPLHF. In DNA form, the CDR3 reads TGTGCCAGCAGTTACAGCCCGACAGGGGGCCCTAATTCACCCCTCCACTTT.

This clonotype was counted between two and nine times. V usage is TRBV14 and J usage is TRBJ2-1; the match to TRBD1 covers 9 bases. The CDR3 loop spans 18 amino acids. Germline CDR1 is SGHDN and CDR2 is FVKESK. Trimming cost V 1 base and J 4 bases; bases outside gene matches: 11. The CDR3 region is CASSQGVGTGLRYNEQFF. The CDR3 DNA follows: TGTGCCAGCAGCCAAGGTGTTGGGACAGGGCTAAGGTACAATGAGCAGTTCTTC.

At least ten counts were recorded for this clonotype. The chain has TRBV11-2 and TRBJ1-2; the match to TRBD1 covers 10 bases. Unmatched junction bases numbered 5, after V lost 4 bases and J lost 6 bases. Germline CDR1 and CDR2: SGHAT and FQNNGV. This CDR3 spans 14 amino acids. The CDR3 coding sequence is TGTGCCAGCAGCTACGGGACAGGGGTTAATGGCTACACCTTC. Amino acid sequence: CASSYGTGVNGYTF.

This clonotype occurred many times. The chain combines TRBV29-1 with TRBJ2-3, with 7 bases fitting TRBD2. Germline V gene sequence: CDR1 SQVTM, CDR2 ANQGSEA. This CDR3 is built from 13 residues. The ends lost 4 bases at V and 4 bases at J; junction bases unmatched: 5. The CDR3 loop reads CSVGSSGADTQYF. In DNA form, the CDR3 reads TGCAGCGTTGGTTCCAGCGGGGCAGATACGCAGTATTTT.

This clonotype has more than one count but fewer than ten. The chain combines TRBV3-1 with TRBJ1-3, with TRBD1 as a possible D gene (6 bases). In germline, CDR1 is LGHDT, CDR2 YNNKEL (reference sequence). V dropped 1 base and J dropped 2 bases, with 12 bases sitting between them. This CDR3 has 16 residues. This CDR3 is CASSQAGGLPGNTIYF. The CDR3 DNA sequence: TGTGCCAGCAGCCAAGCGGGGGGCCTGCCTGGAAACACCATATATTTT.

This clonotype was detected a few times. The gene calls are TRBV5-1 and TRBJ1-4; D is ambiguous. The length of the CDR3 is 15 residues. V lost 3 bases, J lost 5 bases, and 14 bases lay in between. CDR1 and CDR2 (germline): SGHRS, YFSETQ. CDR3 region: CASSSAGQNNEKLFF. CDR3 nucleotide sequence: TGCGCCAGCAGCTCCGCCGGGCAGAACAATGAAAAACTGTTTTTT.